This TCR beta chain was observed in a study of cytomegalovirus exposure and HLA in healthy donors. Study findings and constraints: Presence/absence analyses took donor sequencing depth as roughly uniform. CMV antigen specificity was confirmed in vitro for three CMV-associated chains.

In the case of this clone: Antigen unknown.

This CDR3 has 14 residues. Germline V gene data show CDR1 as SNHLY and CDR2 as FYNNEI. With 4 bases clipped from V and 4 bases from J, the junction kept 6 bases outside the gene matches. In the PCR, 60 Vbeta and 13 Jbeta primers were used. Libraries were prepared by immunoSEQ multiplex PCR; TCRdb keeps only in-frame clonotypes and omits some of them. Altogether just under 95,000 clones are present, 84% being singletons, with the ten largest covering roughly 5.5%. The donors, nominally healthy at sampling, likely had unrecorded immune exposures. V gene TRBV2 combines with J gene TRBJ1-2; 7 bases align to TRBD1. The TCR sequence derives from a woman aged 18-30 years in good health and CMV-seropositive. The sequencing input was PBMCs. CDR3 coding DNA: TGTGCCAGCAGTGGGGAAACAGGGGCCTATGGCTACACCTTC. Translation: CASSGETGAYGYTF.